This T cell receptor beta chain was profiled in a study of blood T cells in healthy people across ages. Broader study findings: TCR beta diversity correlated strongly with naive T cell percentage. Both higher diversity and more naive CD4+ cells marked long-lived donors when set against aged donors. Possibly, changes in expanded clonotypes were confounded because donor CMV status was unknown.

With a J-beta primer mix and a sample-barcoded 5' primer, a second PCR ran 7 to 11 cycles. TCRdb redid the calling of the 5' RACE reads with MiXCR, one entry per CDR3 protein. In the table there are some 1.5 million distinct CDR3 sequences, 28% of which are singletons. With regard to this clonotype: Its antigen is unidentified.

The sequence was obtained from a young woman in good health. Specimen: blood.

CDR3 bases: TGTGCCAGCAGCCCTATACAGACGAACACCGGGGAGCTGTTTTTT. Translated: CASSPIQTNTGELFF. The genes are TRBV7-7 and TRBJ2-2; D not resolved. V was shortened by 5 bases and J by 0 bases, with 10 bases between the two germline ends. There are 15 residues in the CDR3. Germline V lookup: CDR1 SSHAT, CDR2 FNYEAQ (reference sequence).